This T cell receptor beta chain was retrieved from a study of blood T cell repertoires in COVID-19. Study at large: COVID-19 samples from acute and convalescent phases originated in the United States, Italy and Spain.

Participant ages covered about 18 to 95 years across 24 US areas. The recovered donors of Cohort 3 showed two negative PCRs, clearance, or symptom resolution. As handled by the study authors: By means of reference gene primer amplification, nucleated cell counts were estimated. Only in-frame clones appear in the TCRdb table, and some are missing; sequencing was by immunoSEQ multiplex PCR. Clone size and V and J calls were adopted from that table, with D and trimming inferred from the DNA. The top ten hold around 1% of the sample, which has 300,000 to 400,000 clones, 85% to 90% seen once. The ends lost 3 bases at V and 9 bases at J; junction bases unmatched: 8. Germline V CDR1 and CDR2: SGHRS, YFSETQ. This CDR3 region has 16 residues.

The receptor was isolated from a man aged 18 to 30 who had recovered from COVID-19. The gene calls are TRBV5-1 and TRBJ2-1; 14 bases agree with TRBD2. Sequencing was carried out using PBMCs or T cells enriched from blood (not recorded which). The CDR3 is CASSYYGTSGGGEQFF. The CDR3 DNA reads TGCGCCAGCAGCTATTACGGGACTAGCGGGGGCGGTGAGCAGTTCTTC.